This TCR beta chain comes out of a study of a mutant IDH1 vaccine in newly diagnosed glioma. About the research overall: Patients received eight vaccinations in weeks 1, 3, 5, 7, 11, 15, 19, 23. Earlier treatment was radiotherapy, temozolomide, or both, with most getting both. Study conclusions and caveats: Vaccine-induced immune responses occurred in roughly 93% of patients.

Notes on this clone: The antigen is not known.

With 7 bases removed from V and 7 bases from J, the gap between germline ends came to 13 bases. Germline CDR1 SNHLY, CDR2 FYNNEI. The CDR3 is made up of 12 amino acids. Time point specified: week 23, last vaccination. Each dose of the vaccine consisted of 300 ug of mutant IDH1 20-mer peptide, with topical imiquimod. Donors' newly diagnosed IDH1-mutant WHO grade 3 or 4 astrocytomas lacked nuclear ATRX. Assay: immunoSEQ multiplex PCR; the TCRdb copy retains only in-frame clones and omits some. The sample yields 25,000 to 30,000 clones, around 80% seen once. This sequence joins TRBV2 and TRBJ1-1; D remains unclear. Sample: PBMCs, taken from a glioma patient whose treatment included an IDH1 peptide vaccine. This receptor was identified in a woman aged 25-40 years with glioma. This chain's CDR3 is CASMTPGIEAFF. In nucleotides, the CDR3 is TGTGCCAGCATGACCCCTGGTATTGAAGCTTTCTTT.